This T cell receptor beta chain was recorded in a study of blood T cell repertoires in COVID-19. About the research overall: Samples of COVID-19 (acute and convalescent) were obtained from the United States, Italy and Spain.

The table lists this clone with a count of one. The J segment lost 8 bases and the V segment lost 1 base, leaving 7 bases of the junction unmatched. The CDR3 extends over 15 amino acids. Germline V gene sequence: CDR1 LGHNA, CDR2 YNFKEQ. The assay was immunoSEQ multiplex PCR, and TCRdb's table has in-frame clones only and misses some. Of 180,000 or so clones in the sample, around nine tenths were seen once. The sequence derives from a man between 65 and 85 years old with acute or convalescent COVID-19. The sequencing sample was made of peripheral blood. The chain uses TRBV4-2 and TRBJ2-4; TRBD1 matches 8 bases. The CDR3 nucleotides are TGTGCCAGCAGCCAAGTGGCAGGGGGCCTAGACATTCAGTACTTC. Translation: CASSQVAGGLDIQYF.